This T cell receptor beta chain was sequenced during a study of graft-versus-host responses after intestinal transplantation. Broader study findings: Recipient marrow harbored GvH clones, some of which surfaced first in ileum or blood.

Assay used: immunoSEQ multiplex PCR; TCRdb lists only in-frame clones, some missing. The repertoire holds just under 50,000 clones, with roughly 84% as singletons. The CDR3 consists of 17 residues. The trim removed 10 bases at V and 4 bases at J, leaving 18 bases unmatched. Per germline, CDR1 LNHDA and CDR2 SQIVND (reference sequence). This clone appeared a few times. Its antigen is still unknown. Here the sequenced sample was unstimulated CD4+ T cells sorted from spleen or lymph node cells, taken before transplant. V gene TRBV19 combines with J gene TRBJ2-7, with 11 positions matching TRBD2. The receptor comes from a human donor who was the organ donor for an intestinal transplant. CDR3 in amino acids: CATTNRPAGLAVYEQYF. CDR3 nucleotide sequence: TGTGCCACCACGAACCGACCCGCGGGACTAGCGGTATACGAGCAGTACTTC.